The 20 T cell receptor beta chains listed next were all sequenced from one sample in a study of monozygotic twins with inflammatory bowel disease. For each CDR3 protein, TCRdb gives one entry from its re-call of the 5' RACE reads, without DNA. This sample carries some 100,000 distinct CDR3 sequences, with 9.5% to 15% going to the ten biggest clones. The sample consisted of blood. The receptor set was obtained from a human donor with ulcerative colitis or Crohn's disease, or a healthy co-twin of an affected twin (not recorded which).

The chain combines TRBV7-9 with TRBJ2-1; TCRdb picks TRBD2, but there is no DNA to check that call. Germline loops: CDR1 SEHNR, CDR2 FQNEAQ (reference sequence). The CDR3 consists of 14 residues. The chain's CDR3 is CASSFRQRYNEQFF.

The rearrangement uses TRBV10-3 and TRBJ1-5; the TCRdb D gene call, TRBD1, has no DNA to confirm it. The CDR3 spans 15 residues. The V gene's germline CDR1 is ENHRY and CDR2 SYGVKD. The chain's CDR3 is CAISLRDRDNQPQHF.

CDR3 residues: CSVEDRQGRHTGELFF. This chain uses TRBV29-1 with TRBJ2-2; TCRdb's assignment of TRBD2 cannot be checked, as there is no DNA. The CDR3 runs 16 residues. Germline assignment: CDR1 SQVTM and CDR2 ANQGSEA.

The J gene is TRBJ1-3, the V gene TRBV13. Germline V gene sequence: CDR1 PRHDT, CDR2 FYEKMQ (reference sequence). This CDR3 spans 15 amino acids. CDR3 in amino acids: CASSLGRDPGNTIYF. The variable domain in full, with the rest retrieved from reference TRBV13 and TRBJ1-3, is AAGVIQSPRHLIKEKRETATLKCYPIPRHDTVYWYQQGPGQDPQFLISFYEKMQSDKGSIPDRFSAQQFSDYHSELNMSSLELGDSALYFCASSLGRDPGNTIYFGEGSWLTVV.

This chain joins TRBV5-1 and TRBJ2-7; TCRdb's D gene call, TRBD1, goes unchecked for lack of DNA. Germline-derived CDR1 and CDR2 are SGHRS and YFSETQ. This CDR3 spans 16 amino acids. CDR3 sequence: CASSSTVGQGHYEQYF.

The chain employs TRBV9 and TRBJ2-1. Germline values: CDR1 SGDLS, CDR2 YYNGEE. The CDR3 contains 13 residues. The chain's CDR3 is CASSIGPDNEQFF.

CDR3 protein: CASSRRTSGRAVEQFF. This chain uses TRBV5-1 with TRBJ2-1; TCRdb calls TRBD2, which cannot be checked without DNA. Germline CDR1 is SGHRS and CDR2 is YFSETQ. CDR3 size: 16 residues.

The chain links TRBV6-2 or TRBV6-3 to TRBJ1-1. There are 13 residues in the CDR3. The germline V gene has CDR1 MNHEY and CDR2 SVGEGT. The CDR3 sequence is CASSYTRNTEAFF.

V usage is TRBV12-3 or TRBV12-4 and J usage is TRBJ2-3; TCRdb's D call, TRBD2, is unchecked because there is no DNA. This CDR3 spans 16 amino acids. Here the CDR3 reads CASSSLVGHSTDTQYF.

The chain joins TRBV5-1 to TRBJ1-1; TCRdb returns TRBD1, unconfirmable since there is no DNA. CDR1 is SGHRS, CDR2 YFSETQ, per germline. The CDR3 has 14 amino acids. The CDR3 is CASTQDRLYTEAFF.

V usage is TRBV7-9 and J usage is TRBJ2-3; the D gene TCRdb calls, TRBD1, cannot be checked with no DNA. The germline CDR1 and CDR2 sequences are SEHNR and FQNEAQ (reference sequence). CDR3 length: 15 residues. CDR3 protein: CASSLGADGTDTQYF.

The chain has TRBV12-3 or TRBV12-4 and TRBJ1-6. CDR3 size: 16 residues. The CDR3 reads CASGFQGGSYNSPLHF.

The chain's CDR3 is CASTPTLNTEAFF. The rearrangement uses TRBV7-9 and TRBJ1-1. Germline-derived CDR1 and CDR2 are SEHNR and FQNEAQ (reference sequence). CDR3 length: 13 residues.

The CDR3: CSATETGAITDTQYF. The chain links TRBV20-1 to TRBJ2-3; TCRdb's D call of TRBD1 is untestable without DNA. From germline, CDR1 is DFQATT and CDR2 SNEGSKA (reference sequence). CDR3 length: 15 amino acids.

This chain links TRBV20-1 with TRBJ2-7; the TRBD2 assignment by TCRdb is unverifiable without DNA. The germline V gene has CDR1 DFQATT and CDR2 SNEGSKA (reference sequence). The CDR3 is 16 amino acids. The CDR3: CSATPSGGERRYEQYF.

The rearrangement uses TRBV6-1 and TRBJ1-1; TCRdb returns TRBD1, unconfirmable since there is no DNA. This CDR3 is 14 amino acids long. Germline assignment: CDR1 MNHNS and CDR2 SASEGT. CDR3 amino acids: CASSPRRGGTEAFF.

This rearrangement joins TRBV6-2 or TRBV6-3 to TRBJ2-3; as DNA is missing, the TRBD1 call by TCRdb cannot be tested. The CDR3 length is 13 residues. The germline V gene has CDR1 MNHEY and CDR2 SVGEGT. The CDR3 loop reads CASSREFWDTQYF.

This chain links TRBV11-1 with TRBJ2-5; TCRdb's D gene call, TRBD2, goes unchecked for lack of DNA. The germline V gene has CDR1 SGHAT and CDR2 FQDESV (reference sequence). CDR3 length: 18 residues. This CDR3 is CASSLGLAGGRDQETQYF.

V is TRBV12-3 or TRBV12-4 and J is TRBJ2-1; TCRdb indicates TRBD1, and absent DNA this call remains unverified. This CDR3 is built from 12 residues. This CDR3 is CASTDTGNEQFF.

The chain couples TRBV3-1 to TRBJ1-3. CDR3 length: 15 residues. Germline values: CDR1 LGHDT, CDR2 YNNKEL (reference sequence). CDR3 in amino acids: CASSQGTESGNTIYF.